The entry that follows covers one T cell receptor (beta chain) sequence. What antigen it recognizes has not been identified. Base-call qualities are not available, and no considerably larger clone is one nucleotide away. Library prep was done by the immunoSEQ multiplex PCR assay. For the multiplex PCR, a mixture combining 60 forward primers for TCR Vbeta segments and 13 reverse primers for TCR Jbeta segments was used. Amplification of the CDR3 region of rearranged TCR beta genes was performed with a multiplex PCR assay on genomic DNA. Amplified TCR beta libraries were sequenced as 87-base-pair reads on the Illumina HiSeq System. As for the original processing: A later analysis counted 65 million to 90 million unique TCR beta chains across the roughly 700 repertoires, and around 12 million of these chains were shared by at least two donors. To remove PCR and sequencing errors, raw reads were error-corrected and collapsed into unique sequences using a nearest-neighbor algorithm that merged closely related sequences. To assign V, D and J gene segments, CDR3 sequences were aligned to IMGT reference sequences. Each retained sequence needed at least a six-nucleotide match to both a V gene segment and a J gene segment. A rearrangement counted as productive if the CDR3 had no stop codons and remained in frame with V and J, and every other rearrangement counted as non-productive. CDR3 was defined according to IMGT convention as the region running from the second conserved V-encoded cysteine to the conserved J-encoded phenylalanine. The earlier analysis of fewer than 750 of the donors excluded sequences that lacked an unambiguous match to a single V gene segment. An earlier analysis of some 610 of the donors called V segments functional above 56.7% productive rearrangements and segregating when the between-donor standard deviation exceeded 5%. A statistical classification framework was developed to diagnose cytomegalovirus status using the catalog of TCR beta chain sequences. In a later analysis, V and J genes were assigned by comparing TCR nucleotide sequences against IMGT/GENE-DB human TR gene sequences. In a later analysis, CDR3 sequences and most-parsimonious VDJ recombination scenarios were assigned using the TCRdist pipeline. In a later analysis, each TCR beta chain was defined by its CDR3 amino acid sequence together with its V-gene family, and reads lacking a unique V-gene family were excluded. A later analysis removed 500 to 600 highly shared, low-generation-probability nucleotide sequences to deal with suspected cross-contamination and a sequencing artifact. A later analysis calculated a clonal expansion index for each public chain from normalized within-repertoire ranks of inferred template counts. Generation probabilities in a later analysis came from a VDJ recombination model fitted to out-of-frame rearrangements, and those results were checked against IGoR. In a later analysis, hypergeometric tests were used to score TCR-TCR, TCR-HLA and TCR-CMV co-occurrence, with a repertoire-size bias correction applied to TCR pairs. To estimate false discovery rates, a later analysis permuted the HLA or CMV assignments 20 times. A later analysis grouped co-occurring TCRs with DBSCAN, adding TCRdist sequence similarity when clustering within HLA-allele-positive subsets. Co-occurrence clustering excluded repertoires with fewer than 30,000 or more than 120,000 public chains, plus five with anomalous nucleotide sharing. What TCRdb holds here is the immuneACCESS table cut down to in-frame rearrangements. Part of the clones is not present; checked against another copy, under half of the missing clones reflect an unresolved V gene, and the others are unexplained. V, J and clone size derive from that table, while D and trimming were established from the DNA sequence. The sample has about 200,000 clones on record, 75% to 85% of them singletons. Clones ranked in the top ten supply more than 1.5% of the sample.

This record comes from a study of cytomegalovirus exposure and HLA in healthy donors (dated by TCRdb to the late 2010s). Concerning the study at large: In an earlier analysis of fewer than 750 of the donors, approximately 300 Gb of sequence data and some 100 million unique TCR beta sequences from 150 million to 200 million T cells were reported. Approximately 300 gigabases of sequencing data and approximately 85 million unique TCR sequences were included in an early release covering roughly 600 HLA-typed donors. The genetic ancestry cluster associated with self-reported Caucasian donors included about 81% of the roughly 380 genotyped donors. The study aimed to test whether cataloging public T cell receptors could reveal signatures of past pathogen exposure. The T cell repertoires of roughly 660 subjects were profiled by immunosequencing and related to cytomegalovirus serostatus. Along with the roughly 700-subject first cohort, a separate validation cohort of 120 different subjects was used. To predict cytomegalovirus infection status, the study combined high-throughput TCR immunosequencing, statistical association of individual TCRs with disease status, and machine learning. In a later analysis, previously published TCR beta repertoires from fewer than 750 donors were re-analyzed and high-resolution HLA genotyping was added so that TCR occurrence patterns could be studied. In the later analysis, no new phenotypic data were used to find candidate immune exposures; instead, reliance was placed on TCR beta sequences and their occurrence across donors. To decide whether each TCR beta V gene segment behaved as functional or pseudogenic, an earlier analysis of approximately 590 of the donors relied on high-throughput TCR beta sequencing. Donor age, sex, ethnicity and CMV serostatus were compiled alongside the repertoire data. In a later genetic analysis, genome-wide SNP genotypes for about 55% of the roughly 700 donors were used, and that subset was treated as a discovery cohort. All discovery cohort repertoires had been generated on a single sequencing platform. HLA typing included class I and class II loci at four-digit resolution. Typing coverage differed by locus: A, B, C, DRB1 and DQB1 were typed in about 620-630 donors, DQA1 in approximately 520, DPA1 in some 570, and DPB1 in approximately 450. Because of strong linkage in the cohort, roughly five DR-DQ haplotypes were treated as single units for association and clustering. Among over 350 genotyped donors of the cohort, an average of roughly 240,000 unique TCR beta nucleotide sequences were sequenced per donor, around 20% of them non-productive.

The junction carries 5 bases between V and J, which are trimmed by 4 bases and 1 base respectively. The CDR3 contains 13 residues, cysteine and phenylalanine counted. Kept here is only the CDR3 DNA, which spans 39 bases and is read in frame from base 1. CDR1 SGHTS and CDR2 YDEGEE were looked up in the germline V gene. In total, fewer than 750 healthy bone marrow donors made up the cohort. Cohort members were all nominally healthy when sampled, although unrecorded immune exposures were likely present. The donor tested CMV seropositive, placing the donor among the 290 or so seropositive members of the cohort. A peripheral blood sample was provided by each donor, and peripheral blood mononuclear cells were used for TCR beta sequencing. The Qiagen DNeasy Blood Extraction Kit was used to extract genomic DNA from the blood cell samples. Paper-wide results and their limitations: A total of 164 TCR beta chains were listed by the study as associated with cytomegalovirus. The classifier was reported to diagnose cytomegalovirus status with high specificity and sensitivity in both the original and validation cohorts. V-gene and J-gene trimming of TCR beta chains was associated with a missense DCLRE1C variant in a later genetic analysis, and the association was replicated in an independent cohort. Several of the top co-occurrence clusters appeared to be linked to parvovirus B19, influenza, CMV and Epstein-Barr virus, according to a later analysis. The sequencing pipeline was judged likely to have produced a cluster of highly shared sequence variants as a technical artifact. A further reported finding was that TCR beta sequences accurately predicted the HLA-A and HLA-B alleles for most subjects in the first cohort. Roughly uniform sequencing depth across donors was assumed in presence/absence analyses, although this assumption may not hold. CMV serostatus was the only immune exposure information available for the cohort. When HLA alleles, especially DR and DQ, strongly co-occurred, attributing TCR associations to individual alleles was difficult. Because counts were too low, roughly 17 rarely observed V segments, including chromosome 9 orphons, were left out of the earlier analysis of 587 of the donors. In vitro tests confirmed that a few of the cytomegalovirus-associated TCR beta chains recognize cytomegalovirus antigens. Linkage disequilibrium might explain the correlated functional status among segregating V segments, but an unknown experimental factor could not be ruled out. In a later genetic analysis, fewer N-insertions in productive TCRs were reported among donors in an Asian-associated ancestry cluster than the roughly 640-donor mean. In a later analysis, the rate of TCR association differed among HLA loci, with DRB1 alleles having the most associated TCRs and HLA-C alleles having the fewest. Specific HLA alleles were associated with around 18,000 TCR beta sequences at a false discovery rate of 0.05 in a later analysis. Most TCR sequences were seen in very few donors, while some public TCRs were found in many individuals. According to a later analysis, most CMV-associated TCR beta chains appeared to be HLA-restricted, and the HLA associations seemed to be driven largely by CMV exposure. The authors suggested that the approach could potentially be extended to other disease states and immunological phenotypes. The 87-base-pair reads could not distinguish some IMGT-functional V segments, including TRBV6-2 and TRBV6-3, so those segments were excluded. The cohort was sequenced for TCR beta chains only, and without alpha or paired-chain data the features that could be detected were limited. In an earlier analysis of fewer than 700 of the donors, most TCR beta V segments appeared in productive rearrangements about 90% or about 30% of the time, broadly matching IMGT annotations. Because HLA typing was unavailable for some donors at each locus, only the typed subset was used in association tests. In a later analysis, HLA-associated TCR beta chains were found to be more clonally expanded and to have lower generation probabilities than equally common non-associated chains.

This chain is built from TRBV5-8 and TRBJ2-2, with the D gene not confidently named. The sample taken for sequencing was PBMCs. The clonotype was recovered from a girl aged 5-17 years in good health and CMV-seropositive. The CDR3 here reads CASSPRNTGELFF. In nucleotides, the sequence is TGTGCCAGCAGCCCTCGGAACACCGGGGAGCTGTTTTTT.